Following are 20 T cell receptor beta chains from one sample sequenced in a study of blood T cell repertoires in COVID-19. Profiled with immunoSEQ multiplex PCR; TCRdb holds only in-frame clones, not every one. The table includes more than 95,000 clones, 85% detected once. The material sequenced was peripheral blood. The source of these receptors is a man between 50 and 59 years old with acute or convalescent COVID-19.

DNA for the CDR3: TGTGCCAGCAGTTTCTACAGGGGAGGAACTGAAGCTTTCTTT. It translates to CASSFYRGGTEAFF. V gene TRBV27 combines with J gene TRBJ1-1; 7 nucleotides match TRBD1. The CDR3 has 14 amino acids. Germline trimming cut 3 bases from V and 5 bases from J; bases unmatched to any gene: 6. Germline values: CDR1 MNHEY, CDR2 SMNVEV (reference sequence).

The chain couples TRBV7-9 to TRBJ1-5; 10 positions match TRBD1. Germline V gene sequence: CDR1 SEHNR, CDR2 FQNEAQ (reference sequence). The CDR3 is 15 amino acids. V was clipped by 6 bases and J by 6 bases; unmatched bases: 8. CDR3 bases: TGTGCCAGCAGTCCCGGGACAGGGGTTGGTCAGCCCCAGCATTTT. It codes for CASSPGTGVGQPQHF.

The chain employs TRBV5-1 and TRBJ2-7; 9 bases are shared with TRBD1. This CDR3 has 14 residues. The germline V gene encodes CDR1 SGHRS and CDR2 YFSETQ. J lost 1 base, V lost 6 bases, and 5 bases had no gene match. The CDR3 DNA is TGCGCCAGCACTCCAGACAGGGGGTCCTACGAGCAGTACTTC. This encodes CASTPDRGSYEQYF.

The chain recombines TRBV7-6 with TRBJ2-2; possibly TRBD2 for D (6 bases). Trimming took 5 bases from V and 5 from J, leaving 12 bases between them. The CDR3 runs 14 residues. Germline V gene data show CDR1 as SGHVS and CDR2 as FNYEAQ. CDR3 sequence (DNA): TGTGCCAGCAGCCCAGGGAGGAAAACCGGGGAGCTGTTTTTT. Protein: CASSPGRKTGELFF.

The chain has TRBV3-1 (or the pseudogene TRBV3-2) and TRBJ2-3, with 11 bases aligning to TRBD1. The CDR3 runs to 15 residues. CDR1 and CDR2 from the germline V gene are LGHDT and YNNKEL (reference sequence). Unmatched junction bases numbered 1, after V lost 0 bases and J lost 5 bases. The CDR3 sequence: CASSQEGQGGDTQYF. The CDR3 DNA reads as TGTGCCAGCAGCCAAGAGGGACAGGGGGGAGATACGCAGTATTTT.

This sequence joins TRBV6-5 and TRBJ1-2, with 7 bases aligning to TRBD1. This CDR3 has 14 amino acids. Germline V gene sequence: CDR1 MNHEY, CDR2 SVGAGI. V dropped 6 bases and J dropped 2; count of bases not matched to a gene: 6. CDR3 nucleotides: TGTGCCAGCAGGGGCGGACAGGAAAACTATGGCTACACCTTC. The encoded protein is CASRGGQENYGYTF.

The DNA for the CDR3 is TGCGCCAGCAGTGAGGAGGCTAGCCCCCTCTTTGACGAGCAGTACTTC. It encodes CASSEEASPLFDEQYF. J is TRBJ2-7 and V is TRBV10-1, with D maybe TRBD2 (5 bases). Trimming removed 2 bases at V and 5 bases at J, with 19 bases between. Per germline, CDR1 WNHNN and CDR2 SYGVQD (reference sequence). This CDR3 is 16 amino acids long.

The CDR3 sequence: CASSQNSESTDTQYF. The CDR3, as DNA: TGTGCCAGCAGTCAGAATAGCGAGAGCACAGATACGCAGTATTTT. The chain couples TRBV11-3 to TRBJ2-3; D might be TRBD2 (5 bases). This CDR3 comprises 15 residues. Germline V gives CDR1 SGHNT, CDR2 YENEEA. Trimming cost V 6 bases and J 0 bases, with 13 bases left between them.

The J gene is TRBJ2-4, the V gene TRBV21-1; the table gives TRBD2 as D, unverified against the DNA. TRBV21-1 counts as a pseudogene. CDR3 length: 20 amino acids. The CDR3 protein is CASSKRLAGGARLAKNIQYF. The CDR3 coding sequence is TGTGCCAGCAGCAAAAGACTAGCGGGGGGCGCTCGACTAGCCAAAAACATTCAGTACTTC.

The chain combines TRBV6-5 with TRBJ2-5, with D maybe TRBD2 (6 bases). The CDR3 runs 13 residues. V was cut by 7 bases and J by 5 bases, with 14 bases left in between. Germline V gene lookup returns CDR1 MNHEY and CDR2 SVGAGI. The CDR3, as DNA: TGTGCCAGCACTCTCGTCCGGGGGGAGACCCAGTACTTC. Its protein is CASTLVRGETQYF.

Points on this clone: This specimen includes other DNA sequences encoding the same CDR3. In DNA, the CDR3 is TGTGCCAGCAGTGACTCGGCGGGCTCCTACAATGAGCAGTTCTTC. It specifies CASSDSAGSYNEQFF. The J gene is TRBJ2-1, the V gene TRBV6-4; D is possibly TRBD2 (5 bases). The CDR3 has 15 residues. The V end lost 0 bases, the J end lost 0 bases, and 6 bases lay between the germline ends. The germline V gene encodes CDR1 MRHNA and CDR2 SNTAGT.

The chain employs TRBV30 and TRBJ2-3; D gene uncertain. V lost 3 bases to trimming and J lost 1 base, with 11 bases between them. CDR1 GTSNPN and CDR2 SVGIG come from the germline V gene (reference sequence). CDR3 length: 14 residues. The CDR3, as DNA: TGTGCCTGGAGCCTACTTGCGGGCACAGATACGCAGTATTTT. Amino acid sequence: CAWSLLAGTDTQYF.

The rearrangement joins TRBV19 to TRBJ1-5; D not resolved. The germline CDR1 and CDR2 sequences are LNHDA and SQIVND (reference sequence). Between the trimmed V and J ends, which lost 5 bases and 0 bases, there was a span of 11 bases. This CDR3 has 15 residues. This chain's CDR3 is CASSPSVVSNQPQHF. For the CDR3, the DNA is TGTGCCAGTAGTCCCTCGGTGGTTAGCAATCAGCCCCAGCATTTT.

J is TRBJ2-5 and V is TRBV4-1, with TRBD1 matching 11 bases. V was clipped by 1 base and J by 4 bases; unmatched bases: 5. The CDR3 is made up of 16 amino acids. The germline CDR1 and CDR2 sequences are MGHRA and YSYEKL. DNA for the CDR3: TGCGCCAGCAGCCAAGGCGGGACAGGGGGAGGAGAGACCCAGTACTTC. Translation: CASSQGGTGGGETQYF.

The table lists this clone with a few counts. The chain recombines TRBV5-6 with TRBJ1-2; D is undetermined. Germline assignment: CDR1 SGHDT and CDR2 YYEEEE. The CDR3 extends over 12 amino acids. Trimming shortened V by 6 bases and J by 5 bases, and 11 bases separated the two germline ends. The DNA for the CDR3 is TGTGCCAGCACCCTTCGGGGATATGGCTACACCTTC. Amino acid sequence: CASTLRGYGYTF.

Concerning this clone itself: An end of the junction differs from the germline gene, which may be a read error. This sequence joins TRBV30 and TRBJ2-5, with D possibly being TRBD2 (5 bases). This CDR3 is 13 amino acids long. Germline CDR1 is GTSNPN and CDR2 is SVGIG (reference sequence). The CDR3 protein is CAWSREGQGTQYF. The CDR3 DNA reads TGTGCCTGGAGTAGAGAGGGTCAAGGGACCCAGTACTTC.

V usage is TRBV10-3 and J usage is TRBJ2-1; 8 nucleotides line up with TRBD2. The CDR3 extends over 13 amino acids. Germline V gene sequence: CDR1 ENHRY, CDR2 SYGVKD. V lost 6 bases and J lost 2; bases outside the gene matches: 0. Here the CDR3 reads CAIRGLAYNEQFF. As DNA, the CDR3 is TGTGCCATCAGGGGACTAGCCTACAATGAGCAGTTCTTC.

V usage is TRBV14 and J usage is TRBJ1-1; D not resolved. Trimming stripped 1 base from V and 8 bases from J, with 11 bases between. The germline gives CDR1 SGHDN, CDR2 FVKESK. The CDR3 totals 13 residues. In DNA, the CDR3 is TGTGCCAGCAGCCAAGCCTACGGAGGGGAAGCTTTCTTT. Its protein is CASSQAYGGEAFF.

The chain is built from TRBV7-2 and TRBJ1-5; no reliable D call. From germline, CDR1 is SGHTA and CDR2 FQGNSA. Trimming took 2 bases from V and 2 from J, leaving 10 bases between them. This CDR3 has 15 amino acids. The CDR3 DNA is TGTGCCAGCAGCTTAAGTTCGGCGGGCAATCAGCCCCAGCATTTT. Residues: CASSLSSAGNQPQHF.

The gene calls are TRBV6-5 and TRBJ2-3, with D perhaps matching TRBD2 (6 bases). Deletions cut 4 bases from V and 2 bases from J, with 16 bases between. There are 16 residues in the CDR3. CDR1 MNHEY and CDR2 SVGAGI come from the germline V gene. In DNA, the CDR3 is TGTGCCAGCAGTTCTCTCGGGGGAAGCTTCACAGATACGCAGTATTTT. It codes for CASSSLGGSFTDTQYF.